These T cell receptor beta chains were read from a single sample in a study of cytomegalovirus exposure and HLA in healthy donors. Data came from immunoSEQ multiplex PCR; TCRdb stores just in-frame clones and leaves some out. The sample has some 99,000 clones; approximately 80% are singletons. Sequenced input: PBMCs. The receptors shown here come from a woman in her thirties in good health and CMV-seronegative. The CDR3 runs from the conserved cysteine through the conserved F or W. The D gene is left open where the match is weak. Expanded clones are given a class, and other clones once, few, many or no size at all.

j_gene,d_gene,abundance,v_gene,len,CDR3aa,CDR3nt
TRBJ2-5,TRBD1,NA,TRBV11-3,13,CASARQGDETQYF,TGTGCCAGCGCCCGACAGGGGGACGAGACCCAGTACTTC
TRBJ1-6,NA,NA,TRBV30,14,CAWGTGTSDSPLHF,TGTGCCTGGGGGACCGGGACATCAGATTCACCCCTCCACTTT
TRBJ2-2,NA,once,TRBV7-2,15,CASSLMGGDTGELFF,TGTGCCAGCAGCTTAATGGGGGGTGACACCGGGGAGCTGTTTTTT
TRBJ2-1,TRBD2,few,TRBV2,20,CARQFPKTSGREASYNEQFF,TGTGCCAGGCAATTCCCAAAGACTAGCGGGAGGGAAGCGTCCTACAATGAGCAGTTCTTC
TRBJ1-2,TRBD1,NA,TRBV15,14,CATTDRGLNYGYTF,TGTGCCACCACTGACAGGGGGCTTAACTATGGCTACACCTTC
TRBJ2-1,TRBD1,few,TRBV5-1,15,CASSLGQGAFYEQFF,TGCGCCAGCAGCTTGGGACAGGGGGCTTTCTATGAGCAGTTCTTC
TRBJ1-1,NA,few,TRBV5-4,16,CASSLATRPSETEAFF,TGTGCCAGCAGCTTGGCCACAAGGCCATCGGAGACTGAAGCTTTCTTT
TRBJ2-5,NA,NA,TRBV5-4,13,CASRPSRQETQYF,TGTGCCAGCAGGCCCTCCCGGCAAGAGACCCAGTACTTC
TRBJ2-7,NA,NA,TRBV15,14,CATSRDPGYYEQYF,TGTGCCACCAGCAGAGACCCAGGGTACTACGAGCAGTACTTC
TRBJ1-4,NA,NA,TRBV15,13,CASAAGPNEKLFF,TGTGCCAGCGCGGCGGGGCCTAATGAAAAACTGTTTTTT
TRBJ2-4,NA,NA,TRBV30,15,CAWSVVTLAKNIQYF,TGTGCCTGGAGTGTAGTGACACTAGCCAAAAACATTCAGTACTTC
TRBJ2-2,NA,NA,TRBV4-3,16,CASSQDPTANTGELFF,TGCGCCAGCAGCCAAGATCCGACAGCCAACACCGGGGAGCTGTTTTTT
TRBJ2-7,TRBD2,NA,TRBV5-1,18,CASSLGLAGVVWSYEQYF,TGCGCCAGCAGCTTGGGGCTAGCGGGAGTTGTATGGTCCTACGAGCAGTACTTC
TRBJ1-1,NA,NA,TRBV5-5,11,CASSHNTEAFF,TGTGCCAGCAGCCATAACACTGAAGCTTTCTTT
TRBJ1-2,TRBD1,few,TRBV25-1,14,CASSPPGQYYGYTF,TGTGCCAGCAGCCCCCCGGGACAGTACTATGGCTACACCTTC
TRBJ1-2,TRBD1,NA,TRBV12-5,13,CASGLWTGYGYTF,TGTGCTAGTGGCCTCTGGACAGGCTATGGCTACACCTTC
TRBJ1-5,NA,few,TRBV7-9,16,CASSLGVAGSTQPQHF,TGTGCCAGCAGCTTAGGGGTTGCGGGGAGCACTCAGCCCCAGCATTTT
TRBJ1-2,NA,NA,TRBV10-1,16,CASREGGESRVHGYTF,TGCGCCAGCAGGGAGGGTGGGGAGTCTAGGGTCCATGGCTACACCTTC
TRBJ2-1,NA,NA,TRBV2,15,CASSDGLSSYNEQFF,TGTGCCAGCAGTGATGGACTCAGCTCCTACAATGAGCAGTTCTTC
TRBJ1-4,NA,once,TRBV29-1,12,CSVVGSNEKLFF,TGCAGCGTTGTTGGCAGTAATGAAAAACTGTTTTTT
TRBJ2-7,TRBD1,NA,TRBV29-1,16,CSAQGARQGTIYEQYF,TGCAGTGCTCAGGGGGCGCGTCAAGGAACCATCTACGAGCAGTACTTC
TRBJ2-5,TRBD1,NA,TRBV7-6,13,CASSTGGGETQYF,TGTGCCAGCTCGACAGGGGGCGGCGAGACCCAGTACTTC